Listed below are T cell receptor beta chains from one sample, sequenced in a study of tumor-infiltrating lymphocytes in localized non-small cell lung cancer. Sequencing used immunoSEQ multiplex PCR; TCRdb keeps in-frame clones, though not all of them. The profile shows 3,500 to 5,000 clones, less than 70% of them singletons. Sequencing input: uninvolved lung tissue not adjacent to the tumor. The receptors here all came from a human donor with non-small cell lung cancer. CDR3s include the opening cysteine and the closing phenylalanine or tryptophan. D genes are given only for firm matches. Only some rows state a clone size, as once, few, many or a class for expanded clones.

v_gene	d_gene	abundance	j_gene	CDR3nt	CDR3aa
TRBV7-7	.	.	TRBJ2-7	TGTGCTAGCAGCTTGGGAACAGGCTACGAGCAGTACTTC	CASSLGTGYEQYF
TRBV28	.	.	TRBJ1-2	TGTGCCAGCAGTTTGAACCGCTATGGCTACACCTTC	CASSLNRYGYTF
TRBV9	.	.	TRBJ2-3	TGTGCCAGCAGCCTCGGGCAGGGTCTGGCAGATACGCAGTATTTT	CASSLGQGLADTQYF
TRBV2	TRBD2	.	TRBJ2-3	TGTGCCAGCATCCGTCGGGGGGGGGTCACGGATACGCAGTATTTT	CASIRRGGVTDTQYF
TRBV5-1	.	.	TRBJ2-6	TGCGCCAGCAGCTTTTTTATTGGGACGGAACTCCCGGAGAACGTCCTGACTTTC	CASSFFIGTELPENVLTF
TRBV5-1	.	.	TRBJ2-7	TGCGCCAGCAGGGAACTGTCGGGGCCAGACTACGAGCAGTACTTC	CASRELSGPDYEQYF
TRBV6-5	TRBD1	.	TRBJ1-4	TGTGCCAGCAGCCGGACAGGGGGCAGAAAACTGTTTTTT	CASSRTGGRKLFF
TRBV28	TRBD2	.	TRBJ2-5	TGTGCCAGCAGTATAACAGCGGGGGGGCCTGTGACCCAGTACTTC	CASSITAGGPVTQYF
TRBV7-9	.	.	TRBJ1-2	TGTGCCAGCAGCTTAGACTATGGCTACACCTTC	CASSLDYGYTF
TRBV28	.	.	TRBJ1-1	TGTGCCAGCAGTTTAGGTCACACTGAAGCTTTCTTT	CASSLGHTEAFF
TRBV14	TRBD2	.	TRBJ2-1	TGTGCCAGCAGCCATCTAGCGGGGGGTTACTACAATGAGCAGTTCTTC	CASSHLAGGYYNEQFF
TRBV28	TRBD2	large	TRBJ2-3	TGTGCCAGCACCCAGAGCGGGGGCACAGATACGCAGTATTTT	CASTQSGGTDTQYF
TRBV7-3	TRBD2	.	TRBJ2-3	TGTGCCAGCAGCCCACAAGCGGGGCGCACAGATACGCAGTATTTT	CASSPQAGRTDTQYF
TRBV7-2	TRBD2	.	TRBJ2-3	TGTGCCAGCAGCCCGTATAGCGGGGGGTTAGATACGCAGTATTTT	CASSPYSGGLDTQYF
TRBV15	.	.	TRBJ1-5	TGTGCCACCAGCAGGACGACAGGCCATAGCAATCAGCCCCAGCATTTT	CATSRTTGHSNQPQHF
TRBV30	.	.	TRBJ1-3	TGTGCCTGGGAGAGAAACACCATATATTTT	CAWERNTIYF
TRBV30	.	.	TRBJ2-2	TGTGCCTGGACACAGAACACCGGGGAGCTGTTTTTT	CAWTQNTGELFF
TRBV2	.	few	TRBJ1-4	TGTGCCAGCAGCCAAGCAACTAATGAAAAACTGTTTTTT	CASSQATNEKLFF
TRBV29-1	.	few	TRBJ2-1	TGCAGCGCCCACTCCCCTCTGGGCAATGAGCAGTTCTTC	CSAHSPLGNEQFF
TRBV11-1	.	few	TRBJ2-3	TGTGCCAGCAGCTTAGCGACCGGGACAGATACGCAGTATTTT	CASSLATGTDTQYF
TRBV2	.	.	TRBJ2-6	TGTGCCAGCACGCAGTTCTCTGGGGCCAACGTCCTGACTTTC	CASTQFSGANVLTF
TRBV18	.	.	TRBJ1-1	TGTGCCAGCCGCGAACGGCAGGTCGACACTGAAGCTTTCTTT	CASRERQVDTEAFF
TRBV5-1	TRBD1	.	TRBJ2-1	TGCGCCAGCAGCGTGGAACAGGGGGCGGTGGGGGAGCAGTTCTTC	CASSVEQGAVGEQFF
TRBV11-1	TRBD1	.	TRBJ2-7	TGTGCCAGTAGACGGGACAGGAGCTCCTACGAGCAGTACTTC	CASRRDRSSYEQYF
TRBV6-5	.	.	TRBJ2-1	TGTGCCAGCAGGCGAACCCAGGGCCCCTACAATGAGCAGTTCTTC	CASRRTQGPYNEQFF
TRBV19	.	.	TRBJ1-1	TGTGCCAGTAGCATGGGGCTAAGGCAAACTGAAGCTTTCTTT	CASSMGLRQTEAFF
TRBV6-5	.	few	TRBJ2-7	TGTGCCAGCAGTTACCGTCAGGCCTACGAGCAGTACTTC	CASSYRQAYEQYF
TRBV28	TRBD1	.	TRBJ2-7	TGTGCCAGCAGCCCCTCGGGACAGCCCTACGAGCAGTACTTC	CASSPSGQPYEQYF
TRBV7-9	.	.	TRBJ1-2	TGTGCCAGCAGCCACCCAGGGGAAAGAGGCTATGGCTACACCTTC	CASSHPGERGYGYTF
TRBV7-3	.	.	TRBJ1-1	TGTGCCAGCAGCTCAGGGGCGAACACTGAAGCTTTCTTT	CASSSGANTEAFF
TRBV7-9	.	few	TRBJ2-5	TGTGCCAGCAGCCTCGGTAGGAGCGACAGAGAAGAGACCCAGTACTTC	CASSLGRSDREETQYF
TRBV9	TRBD1	.	TRBJ2-3	TGTGCCAGCAGCGCGTGGGACAGGGGGACAGATACGCAGTATTTT	CASSAWDRGTDTQYF
TRBV28	TRBD1	few	TRBJ1-6	TGTGCCAGCAGCTTCCATGGACAGGGGGGTAATTCACCCCTCCACTTT	CASSFHGQGGNSPLHF
TRBV7-2	.	once	TRBJ2-3	TGTGCCAGCAGTCCCCCCCCGTCTTTAGATACGCAGTATTTT	CASSPPPSLDTQYF
TRBV15	TRBD1	few	TRBJ1-5	TGTGCCACCAGCGGGCGACGGACAGGAGCAAGCAATCAGCCCCAGCATTTT	CATSGRRTGASNQPQHF
TRBV6-6	.	.	TRBJ1-5	TGTGCCAGCAGTGGGCAGCAGGGTCAGCCCCAGCATTTT	CASSGQQGQPQHF
TRBV10-3	.	few	TRBJ2-3	TGTGCCATCAGTGACTGGACACCTAGCACAGATACGCAGTATTTT	CAISDWTPSTDTQYF
TRBV5-4	TRBD1	.	TRBJ2-3	TGTGCCAGCAGCTTGCGACAGGGAATAGATACGCAGTATTTT	CASSLRQGIDTQYF
TRBV4-1	.	few	TRBJ1-4	TGCGCCAGCAGCCAAGATACGGGTCCGGCTAATGAAAAACTGTTTTTT	CASSQDTGPANEKLFF
TRBV30	.	once	TRBJ2-6	TGTGCCTGGAGGGTGGTGGGGGGGGCCAACGTCCTGACTTTC	CAWRVVGGANVLTF
TRBV18	TRBD1	.	TRBJ1-4	TGTGCCAGCTCACCCACGACAGGGACAAGGGGTGCAACTAATGAAAAACTGTTTTTT	CASSPTTGTRGATNEKLFF
TRBV5-1	.	.	TRBJ1-4	TGCGCCAGCACACAGGCCTTAGGTAATGAAAAACTGTTTTTT	CASTQALGNEKLFF
TRBV13	.	few	TRBJ1-1	TGTGCCAGCAGCTTAGGTCCTGAAGCTTTCTTT	CASSLGPEAFF
TRBV7-9	.	.	TRBJ1-6	TGTGCCAGCAGGTACAGCGACATTAATTCACCCCTCCACTTT	CASRYSDINSPLHF
TRBV29-1	.	.	TRBJ2-5	TGCAGCGTTGCGGCCAGCAGTCAGAAAGAGACCCAGTACTTC	CSVAASSQKETQYF
TRBV5-1	TRBD2	.	TRBJ2-1	TGCGCCAGCAGCTTAACTAGCGGGGTTTACAATGAGCAGTTCTTC	CASSLTSGVYNEQFF
TRBV29-1	.	few	TRBJ1-1	TGCAGCGTTACTCGCAGGGGGAACACTGAAGCTTTCTTT	CSVTRRGNTEAFF
TRBV5-8	.	.	TRBJ1-1	TGTGCCAGCAGCCTACCACCGACGGTAGCTTTCTTT	CASSLPPTVAFF